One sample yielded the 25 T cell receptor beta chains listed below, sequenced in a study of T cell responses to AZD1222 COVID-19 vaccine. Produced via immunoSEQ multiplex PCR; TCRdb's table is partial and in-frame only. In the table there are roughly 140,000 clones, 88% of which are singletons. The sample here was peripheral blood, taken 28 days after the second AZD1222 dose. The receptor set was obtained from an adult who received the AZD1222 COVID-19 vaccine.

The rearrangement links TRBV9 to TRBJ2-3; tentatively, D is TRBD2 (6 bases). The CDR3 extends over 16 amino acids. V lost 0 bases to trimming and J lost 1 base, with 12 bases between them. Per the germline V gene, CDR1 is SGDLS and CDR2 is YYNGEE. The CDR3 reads CASSVGRGAGTDTQYF. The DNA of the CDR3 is TGTGCCAGCAGCGTAGGGCGCGGGGCAGGCACAGATACGCAGTATTTT.

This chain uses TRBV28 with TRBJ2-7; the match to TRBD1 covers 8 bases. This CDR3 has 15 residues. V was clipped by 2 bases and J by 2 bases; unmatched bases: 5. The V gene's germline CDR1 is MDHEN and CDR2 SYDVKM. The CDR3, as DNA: TGTGCCAGCAGTTTAGCCACAGGGGGTCCCTACGAGCAGTACTTC. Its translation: CASSLATGGPYEQYF.

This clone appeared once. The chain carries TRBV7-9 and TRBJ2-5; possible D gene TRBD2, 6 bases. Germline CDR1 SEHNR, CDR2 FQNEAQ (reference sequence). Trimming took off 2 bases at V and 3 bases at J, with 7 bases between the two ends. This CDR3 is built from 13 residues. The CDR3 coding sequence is TGTGCCAGCAGCTTACCGGGGGAAGAGACCCAGTACTTC. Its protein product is CASSLPGEETQYF.

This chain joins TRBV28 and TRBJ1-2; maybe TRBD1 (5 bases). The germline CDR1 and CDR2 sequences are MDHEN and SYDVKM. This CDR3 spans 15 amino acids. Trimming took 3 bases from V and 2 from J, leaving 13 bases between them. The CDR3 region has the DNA TGTGCCAGCAGTTTCTGGCTGGGACGAAACTATGGCTACACCTTC. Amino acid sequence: CASSFWLGRNYGYTF.

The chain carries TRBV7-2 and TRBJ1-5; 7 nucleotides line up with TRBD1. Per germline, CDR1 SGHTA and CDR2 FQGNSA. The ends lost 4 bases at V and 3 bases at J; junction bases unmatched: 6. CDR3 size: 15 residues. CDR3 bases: TGTGCCAGCAGCTCGCAGACAGGGCTCAATCAGCCCCAGCATTTT. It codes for CASSSQTGLNQPQHF.

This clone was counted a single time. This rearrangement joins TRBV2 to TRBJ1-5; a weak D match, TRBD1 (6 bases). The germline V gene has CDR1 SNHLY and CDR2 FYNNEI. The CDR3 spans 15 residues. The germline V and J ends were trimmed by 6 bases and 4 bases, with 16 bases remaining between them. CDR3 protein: CASRTTGLTNQPQHF. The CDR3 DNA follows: TGTGCCAGCAGGACTACAGGGTTAACAAATCAGCCCCAGCATTTT.

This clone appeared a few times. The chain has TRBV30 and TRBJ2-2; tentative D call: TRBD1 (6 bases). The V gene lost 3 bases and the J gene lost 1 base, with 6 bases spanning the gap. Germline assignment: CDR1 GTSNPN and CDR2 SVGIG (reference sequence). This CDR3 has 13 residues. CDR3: CAWRDRNTGELFF. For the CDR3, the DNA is TGTGCCTGGAGGGACAGGAACACCGGGGAGCTGTTTTTT.

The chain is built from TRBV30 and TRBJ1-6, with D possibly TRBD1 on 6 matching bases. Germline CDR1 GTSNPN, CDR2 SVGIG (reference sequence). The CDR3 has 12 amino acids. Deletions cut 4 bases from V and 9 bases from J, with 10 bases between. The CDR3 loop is CAWMQGSSPLHF. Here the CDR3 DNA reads TGTGCCTGGATGCAGGGGAGTTCACCCCTCCACTTT.

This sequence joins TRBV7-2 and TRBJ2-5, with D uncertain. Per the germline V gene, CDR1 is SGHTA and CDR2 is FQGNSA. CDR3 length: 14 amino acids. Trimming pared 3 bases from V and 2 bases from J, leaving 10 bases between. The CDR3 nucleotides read TGTGCCAGCAGCTTCAGCCCGAAGCAAGAGACCCAGTACTTC. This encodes CASSFSPKQETQYF.

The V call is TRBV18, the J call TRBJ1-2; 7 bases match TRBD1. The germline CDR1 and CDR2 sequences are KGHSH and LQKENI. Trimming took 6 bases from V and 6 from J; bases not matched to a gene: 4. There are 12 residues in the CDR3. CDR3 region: CASSHGTDGYTF. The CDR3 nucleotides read TGTGCCAGCTCCCACGGGACAGATGGCTACACCTTC.

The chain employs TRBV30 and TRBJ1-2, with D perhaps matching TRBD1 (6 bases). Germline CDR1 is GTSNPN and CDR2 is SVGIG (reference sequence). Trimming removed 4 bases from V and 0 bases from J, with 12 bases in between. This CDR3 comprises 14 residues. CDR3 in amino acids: CAWTLDRSNYGYTF. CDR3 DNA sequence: TGTGCCTGGACCCTGGACAGATCTAACTATGGCTACACCTTC.

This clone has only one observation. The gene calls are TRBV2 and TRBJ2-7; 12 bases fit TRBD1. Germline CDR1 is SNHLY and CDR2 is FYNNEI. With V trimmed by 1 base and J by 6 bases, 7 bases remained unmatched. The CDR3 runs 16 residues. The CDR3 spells CASSEVGGTGGLEQYF. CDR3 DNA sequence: TGTGCCAGCAGTGAAGTAGGGGGGACAGGGGGCCTCGAGCAGTACTTC.

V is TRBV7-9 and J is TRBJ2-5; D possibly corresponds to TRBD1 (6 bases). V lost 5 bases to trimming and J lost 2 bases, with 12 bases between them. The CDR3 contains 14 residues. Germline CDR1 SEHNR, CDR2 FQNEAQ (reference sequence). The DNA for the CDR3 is TGTGCCAGCAGCCCCAGCCAGGGGCAAGAGACCCAGTACTTC. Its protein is CASSPSQGQETQYF.

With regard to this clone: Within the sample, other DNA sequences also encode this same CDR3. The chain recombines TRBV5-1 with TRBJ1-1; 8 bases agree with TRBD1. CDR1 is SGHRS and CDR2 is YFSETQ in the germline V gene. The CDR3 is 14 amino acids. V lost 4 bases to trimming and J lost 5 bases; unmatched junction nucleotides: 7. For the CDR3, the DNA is TGCGCCAGCAGCCCTGGACAGGGCTATACTGAAGCTTTCTTT. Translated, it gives CASSPGQGYTEAFF.

The CDR3 DNA sequence: TGTGCCAGCACCCGCCCTGGGGCAGTACGGTGGTTCTTC. Its translation: CASTRPGAVRWFF. The J gene is TRBJ2-1, the V gene TRBV28, with a weak D call TRBD1 (5 bases). CDR1 MDHEN and CDR2 SYDVKM come from the germline V gene. The CDR3 has 13 amino acids. Trimming removed 7 bases from V and 15 bases from J, with 22 bases in between.

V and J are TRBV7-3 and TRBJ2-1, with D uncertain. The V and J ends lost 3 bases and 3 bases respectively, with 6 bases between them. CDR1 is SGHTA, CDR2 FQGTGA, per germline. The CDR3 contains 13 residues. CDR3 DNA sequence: TGTGCCAGCAGCTTGGGATACTACAATGAGCAGTTCTTC. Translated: CASSLGYYNEQFF.

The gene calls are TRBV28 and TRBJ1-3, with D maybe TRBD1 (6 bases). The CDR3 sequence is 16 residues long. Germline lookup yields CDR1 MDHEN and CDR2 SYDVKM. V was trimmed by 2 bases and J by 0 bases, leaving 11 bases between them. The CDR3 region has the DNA TGTGCCAGCAGTTTAGGGGGGCGCCTCTCTGGAAACACCATATATTTT. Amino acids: CASSLGGRLSGNTIYF.

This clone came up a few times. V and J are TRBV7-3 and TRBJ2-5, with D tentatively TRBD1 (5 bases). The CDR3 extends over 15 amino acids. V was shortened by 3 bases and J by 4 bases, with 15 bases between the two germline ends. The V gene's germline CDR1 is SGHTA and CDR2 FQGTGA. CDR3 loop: CASSFQAGRGETQYF. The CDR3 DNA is TGTGCCAGCAGCTTTCAAGCAGGGCGAGGAGAGACCCAGTACTTC.

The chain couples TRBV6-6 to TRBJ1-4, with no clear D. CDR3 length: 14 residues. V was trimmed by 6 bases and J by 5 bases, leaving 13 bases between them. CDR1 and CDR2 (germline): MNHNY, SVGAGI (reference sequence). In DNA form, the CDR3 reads TGTGCCAGCAGCCCTTGGACGGGAAATGAAAAACTGTTTTTT. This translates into CASSPWTGNEKLFF.

The CDR3 loop is CAISEGSTDTQYF. DNA of the CDR3: TGTGCCATCAGTGAGGGTAGCACAGATACGCAGTATTTT. The chain carries TRBV10-3 and TRBJ2-3; D unclear. Per germline, CDR1 ENHRY and CDR2 SYGVKD. This CDR3 is 13 amino acids long. Trimming shortened V by 2 bases and J by 0 bases, and 3 bases separated the two germline ends.

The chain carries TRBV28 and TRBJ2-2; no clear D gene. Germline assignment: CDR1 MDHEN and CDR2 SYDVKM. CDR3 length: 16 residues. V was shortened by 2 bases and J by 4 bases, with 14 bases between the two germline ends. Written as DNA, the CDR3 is TGTGCCAGCAGTTTAGCCCGCGGAGTGGCCACCGGGGAGCTGTTTTTT. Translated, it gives CASSLARGVATGELFF.

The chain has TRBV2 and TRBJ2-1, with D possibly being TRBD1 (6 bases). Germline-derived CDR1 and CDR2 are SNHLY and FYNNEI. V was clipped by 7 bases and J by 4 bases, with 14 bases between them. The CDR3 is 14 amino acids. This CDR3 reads CASKGDTTYNEQFF. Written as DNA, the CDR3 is TGTGCCAGCAAAGGGGACACCACGTACAATGAGCAGTTCTTC.

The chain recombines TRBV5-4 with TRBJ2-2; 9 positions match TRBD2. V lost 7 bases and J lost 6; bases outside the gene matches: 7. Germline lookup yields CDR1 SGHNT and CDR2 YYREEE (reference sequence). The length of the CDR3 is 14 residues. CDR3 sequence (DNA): TGTGCCAGCTTAGCGGGAGATAGACCCGGGGAGCTGTTTTTT. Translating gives CASLAGDRPGELFF.

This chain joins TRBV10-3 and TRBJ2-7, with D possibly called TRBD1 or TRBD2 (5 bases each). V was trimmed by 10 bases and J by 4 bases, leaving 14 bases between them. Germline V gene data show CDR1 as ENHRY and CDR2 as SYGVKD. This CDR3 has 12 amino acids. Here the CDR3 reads CATGTVGYEQYF. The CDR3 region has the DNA TGTGCCACCGGGACGGTGGGTTACGAGCAGTACTTC.

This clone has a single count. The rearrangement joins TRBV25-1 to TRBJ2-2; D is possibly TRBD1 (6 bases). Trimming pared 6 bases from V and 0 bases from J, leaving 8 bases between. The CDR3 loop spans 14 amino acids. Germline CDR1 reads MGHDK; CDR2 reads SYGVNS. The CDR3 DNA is TGTGCCAGCAGGGACAGAGCGAACACCGGGGAGCTGTTTTTT. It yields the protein CASRDRANTGELFF.